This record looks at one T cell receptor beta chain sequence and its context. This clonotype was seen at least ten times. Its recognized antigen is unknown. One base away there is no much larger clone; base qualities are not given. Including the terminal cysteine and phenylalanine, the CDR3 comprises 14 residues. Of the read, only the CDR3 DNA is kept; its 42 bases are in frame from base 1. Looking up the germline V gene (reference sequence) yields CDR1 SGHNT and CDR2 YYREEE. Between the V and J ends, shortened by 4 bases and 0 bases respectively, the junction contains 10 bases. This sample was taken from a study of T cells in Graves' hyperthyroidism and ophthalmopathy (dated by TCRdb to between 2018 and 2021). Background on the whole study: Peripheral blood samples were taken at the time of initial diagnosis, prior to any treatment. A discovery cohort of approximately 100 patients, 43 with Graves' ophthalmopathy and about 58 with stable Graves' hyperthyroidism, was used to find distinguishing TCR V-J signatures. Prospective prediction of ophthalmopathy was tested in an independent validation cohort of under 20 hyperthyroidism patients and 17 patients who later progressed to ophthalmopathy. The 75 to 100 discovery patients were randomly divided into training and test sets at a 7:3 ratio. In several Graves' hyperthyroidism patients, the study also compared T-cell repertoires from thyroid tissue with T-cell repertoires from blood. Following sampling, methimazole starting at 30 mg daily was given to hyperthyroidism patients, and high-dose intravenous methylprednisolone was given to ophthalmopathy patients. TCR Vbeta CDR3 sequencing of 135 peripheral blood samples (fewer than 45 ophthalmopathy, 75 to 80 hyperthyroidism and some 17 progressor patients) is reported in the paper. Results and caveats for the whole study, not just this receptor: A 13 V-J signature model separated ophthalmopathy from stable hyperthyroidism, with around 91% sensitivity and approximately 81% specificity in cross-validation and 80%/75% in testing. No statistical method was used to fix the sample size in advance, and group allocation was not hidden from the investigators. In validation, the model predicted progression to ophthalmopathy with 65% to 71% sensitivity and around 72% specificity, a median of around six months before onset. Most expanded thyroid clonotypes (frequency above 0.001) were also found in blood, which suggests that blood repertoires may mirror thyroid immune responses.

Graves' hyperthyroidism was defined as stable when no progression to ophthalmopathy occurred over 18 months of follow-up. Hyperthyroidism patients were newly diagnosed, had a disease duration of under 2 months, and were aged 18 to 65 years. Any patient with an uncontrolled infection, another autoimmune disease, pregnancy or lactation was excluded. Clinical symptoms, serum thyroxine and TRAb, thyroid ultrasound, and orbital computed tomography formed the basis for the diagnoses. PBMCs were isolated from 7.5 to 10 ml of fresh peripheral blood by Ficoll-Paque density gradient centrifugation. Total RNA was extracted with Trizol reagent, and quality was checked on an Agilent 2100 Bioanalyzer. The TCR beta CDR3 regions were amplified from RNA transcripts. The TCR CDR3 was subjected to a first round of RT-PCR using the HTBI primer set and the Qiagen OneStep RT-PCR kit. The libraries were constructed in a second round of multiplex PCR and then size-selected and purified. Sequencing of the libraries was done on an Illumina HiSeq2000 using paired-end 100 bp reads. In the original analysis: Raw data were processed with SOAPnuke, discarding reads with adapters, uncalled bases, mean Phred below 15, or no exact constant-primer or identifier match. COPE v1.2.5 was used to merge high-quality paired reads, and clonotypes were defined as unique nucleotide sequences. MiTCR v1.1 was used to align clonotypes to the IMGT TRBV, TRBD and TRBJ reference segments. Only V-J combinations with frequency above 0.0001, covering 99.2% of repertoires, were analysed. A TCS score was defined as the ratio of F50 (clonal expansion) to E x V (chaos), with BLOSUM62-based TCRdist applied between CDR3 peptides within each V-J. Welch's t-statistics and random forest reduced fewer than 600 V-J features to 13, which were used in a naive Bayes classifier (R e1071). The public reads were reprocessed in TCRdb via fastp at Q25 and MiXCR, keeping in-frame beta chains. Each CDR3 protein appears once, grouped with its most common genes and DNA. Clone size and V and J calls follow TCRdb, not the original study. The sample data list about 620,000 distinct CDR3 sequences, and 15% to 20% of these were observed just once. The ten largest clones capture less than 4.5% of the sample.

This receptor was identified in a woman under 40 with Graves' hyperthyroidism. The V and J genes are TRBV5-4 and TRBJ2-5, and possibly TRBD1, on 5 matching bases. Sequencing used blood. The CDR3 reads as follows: CASSPPTDQETQYF. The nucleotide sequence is TGTGCCAGCAGCCCCCCGACAGACCAAGAGACCCAGTACTTC.